These 7 T cell receptor beta chains were sequenced from one sample in a study of blood T cell repertoires in COVID-19 (dated by TCRdb to the early 2020s). Library preparation was by the immunoSEQ multiplex PCR assay. TCRdb retrieved this table from immuneACCESS and kept in-frame rearrangements only. Not all clones are present; in checked studies, unresolved V genes account for under half, and no reason is known for the remainder. The sample data list 200,000 or so clones, and around 81% of these were observed just once. 2% to 2.5% of the sample is taken by the ten largest. Specimen: peripheral blood. The receptors come from a woman aged 60-75 years with acute or convalescent COVID-19.

J is TRBJ1-1 and V is TRBV4-1; TRBD1 aligns across 8 bases. Germline V gene sequence: CDR1 MGHRA, CDR2 YSYEKL. The CDR3 has 15 amino acids. V lost 4 bases, J lost 0 bases, and 4 bases stayed unmatched. The CDR3 nucleotides read TGCGCCAGCAGCCGAGGACAGGGACTGAACACTGAAGCTTTCTTT. Translated: CASSRGQGLNTEAFF.

The J gene is TRBJ2-3, the V gene TRBV4-2, with 9 nucleotides matching TRBD2. Trimming cost V 3 bases and J 1 base; bases outside gene matches: 11. This CDR3 region has 18 residues. Germline V gene data show CDR1 as LGHNA and CDR2 as YNFKEQ. This CDR3 is CASSHKAGGGGGTDTQYF. CDR3 bases: TGTGCCAGCAGCCACAAGGCGGGAGGGGGGGGCGGCACAGATACGCAGTATTTT.

The chain is built from TRBV10-3 and TRBJ1-2; 7 bases are a match to TRBD1. The J segment lost 4 bases and the V segment lost 2 bases, leaving 10 bases of the junction unmatched. Germline V CDR1 and CDR2: ENHRY, SYGVKD. This CDR3 is built from 16 residues. The CDR3 sequence: CAISEPGTAGAYGYTF. CDR3 sequence (DNA): TGTGCCATCAGTGAGCCGGGGACAGCCGGGGCCTATGGCTACACCTTC.

This chain connects TRBV7-9 to TRBJ1-2; 7 positions agree with TRBD1. Germline V gene sequence: CDR1 SEHNR, CDR2 FQNEAQ (reference sequence). This CDR3 has 14 residues. V was clipped by 1 base and J by 7 bases; unmatched bases: 6. The CDR3 DNA is TGTGCCAGCAGCTTAGAATTAGGGGGCAGTGGCTACACCTTC. Its protein product is CASSLELGGSGYTF.

This chain uses TRBV6-5 with TRBJ1-6; 7 bases agree with TRBD1. V lost 7 bases and J lost 7; bases outside the gene matches: 4. Germline values: CDR1 MNHEY, CDR2 SVGAGI. The CDR3 has 13 residues. In nucleotides, the CDR3 is TGTGCCAGCACGACAGGGTCCAATTCACCCCTCCACTTT. Its translation is CASTTGSNSPLHF.

The V gene is TRBV2, the J gene TRBJ2-3; a weak D match, TRBD2 (5 bases). V was cut by 3 bases and J by 0 bases, with 7 bases left in between. CDR3 size: 14 residues. The germline V gene has CDR1 SNHLY and CDR2 FYNNEI. CDR3 bases: TGTGCCAGCAGTGACAGGACTAGCACAGATACGCAGTATTTT. The encoded protein is CASSDRTSTDTQYF.

This clone occurred a few times. The V gene is TRBV27, the J gene TRBJ2-7, with a weak D call TRBD1 (5 bases). Trimming cost V 5 bases and J 6 bases, with 17 bases left between them. The CDR3 contains 14 residues. The germline CDR1 and CDR2 sequences are MNHEY and SMNVEV (reference sequence). The CDR3 reads CASSEAGYESEQYF. The CDR3 nucleotides are TGTGCCAGCAGTGAAGCAGGGTATGAAAGCGAGCAGTACTTC.